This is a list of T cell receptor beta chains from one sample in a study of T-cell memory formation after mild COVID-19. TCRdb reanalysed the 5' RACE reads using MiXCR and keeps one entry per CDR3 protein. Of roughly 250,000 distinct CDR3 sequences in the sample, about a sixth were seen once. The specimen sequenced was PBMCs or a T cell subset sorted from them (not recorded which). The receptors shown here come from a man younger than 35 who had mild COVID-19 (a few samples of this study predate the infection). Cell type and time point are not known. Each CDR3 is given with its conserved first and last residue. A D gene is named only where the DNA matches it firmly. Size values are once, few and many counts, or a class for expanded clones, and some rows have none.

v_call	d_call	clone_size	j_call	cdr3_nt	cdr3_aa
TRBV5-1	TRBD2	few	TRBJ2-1	TGCGCCAGCAGCCCAATAGCGGGGGGGGACAATGAGCAGTTCTTC	CASSPIAGGDNEQFF
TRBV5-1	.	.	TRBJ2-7	TGCGCCAGCAGCGTTGGGGTGGGGGGCCCCGACGAGCAGTACTTC	CASSVGVGGPDEQYF
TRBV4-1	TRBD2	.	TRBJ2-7	TGCGCCAGCAGCCACGGGAGGGGTGGTTCCTACGAGCAGTACTTC	CASSHGRGGSYEQYF
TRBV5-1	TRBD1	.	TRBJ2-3	TGCGCCAGCACCTACAGGGGGTTTTCAGATACGCAGTATTTT	CASTYRGFSDTQYF
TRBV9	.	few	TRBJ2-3	TGTGCCAGCAGCGTAGGTGGCGTTCCGGTAGATACGCAGTATTTT	CASSVGGVPVDTQYF
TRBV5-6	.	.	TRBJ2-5	TGTGCCAGCAGCTTGCCAGACCAAGAGACCCAGTACTTC	CASSLPDQETQYF
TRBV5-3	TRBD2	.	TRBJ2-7	TGTGCCAGACCGGAAGGGGCTAGCGGGGGCCCTGAATCCTACGAGCAGTACTTC	CARPEGASGGPESYEQYF
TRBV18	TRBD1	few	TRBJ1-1	TGTGCCAGCTCAGCGGGACAGCGGGCTGAAGCTTTCTTT	CASSAGQRAEAFF
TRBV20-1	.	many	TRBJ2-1	TGCAGTGCCCTTGCGGAACGGAATGAGCAGTTCTTC	CSALAERNEQFF
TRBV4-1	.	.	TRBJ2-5	TGCGCCAGCAGCCAATTCATCGCGACTTCGGCCCAAGAGACCCAGTACTTC	CASSQFIATSAQETQYF
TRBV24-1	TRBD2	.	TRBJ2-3	TGTGCCACCAGCCCGGACGGGAGGGTGCCAGATACGCAGTATTTT	CATSPDGRVPDTQYF
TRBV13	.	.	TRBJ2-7	TGTGCCAGCAGCTTAGCCCGGGACACTCGCTACGAGCAGTACTTC	CASSLARDTRYEQYF
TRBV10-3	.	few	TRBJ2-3	TGTGCCATCAGTGAGTCGGAGGGGACAGATACGCAGTATTTT	CAISESEGTDTQYF
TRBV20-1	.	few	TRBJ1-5	TGCAGTGCTAGAGTAGGTTGGGGGCATCAGCCCCAGCATTTT	CSARVGWGHQPQHF
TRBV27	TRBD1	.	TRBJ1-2	TGTGCCAGCAGGCTGGGACAGGTGGGGGGCTACACCTTC	CASRLGQVGGYTF
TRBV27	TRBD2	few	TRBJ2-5	TGTGCCAGCAGTTCGCGGGGGTATAGTGGAGAGACCCAGTACTTC	CASSSRGYSGETQYF
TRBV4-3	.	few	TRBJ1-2	TGCGCCAGCAGCCAAGATAACAACTATGGCTACACCTTC	CASSQDNNYGYTF
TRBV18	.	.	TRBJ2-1	TGTGCCAGCTCACCAGGTATCTTC	CASSPGIF
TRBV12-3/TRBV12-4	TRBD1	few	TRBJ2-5	TGTGCCAGCAGCCAAGACAGGGGGCGAGAGACCCAGTACTTC	CASSQDRGRETQYF
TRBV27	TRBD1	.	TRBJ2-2	TGTGCCAGCAGTACCCGGGACAGTTACACCGGGGAGCTGTTTTTT	CASSTRDSYTGELFF
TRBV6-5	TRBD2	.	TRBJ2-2	TGTGCCAGCAGTTACGTCCTAGCGGGGAACAACGGGGAGCTGTTTTTT	CASSYVLAGNNGELFF
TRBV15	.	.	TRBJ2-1	TGTGCCACCAGCGGGGACGAGATTTTCCATGAGCAGTTCTTC	CATSGDEIFHEQFF
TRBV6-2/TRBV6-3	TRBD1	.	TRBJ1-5	TGTGCCAGCAGTTCCGGGACAGGGGGCTCAGGGCAGCCCCAGCATTTT	CASSSGTGGSGQPQHF
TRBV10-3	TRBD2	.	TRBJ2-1	TGTGCCATCTCCCCCCAGGGGCGGGGGGGCCCGAGCAATGAGCAGTTCTTC	CAISPQGRGGPSNEQFF
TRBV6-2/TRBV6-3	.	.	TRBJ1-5	TGTGCCAGCAGAACGGGAATGCGGCCCCAGCATTTT	CASRTGMRPQHF
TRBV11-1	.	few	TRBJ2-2	TGTGCCAGCAGCTTCCGAGTTCCAGGGCGCACCGGGGAGCTGTTTTTT	CASSFRVPGRTGELFF
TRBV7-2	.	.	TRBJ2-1	TGTGCCAGCAGCTCGCAGCAGGGGGGTGTTAAGTTCTTC	CASSSQQGGVKFF
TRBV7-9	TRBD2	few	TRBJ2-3	TGTGCCAGCCACAAGGGACTAGCGGCTAGCACAGATACGCAGTATTTT	CASHKGLAASTDTQYF
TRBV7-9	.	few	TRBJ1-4	TGTGCCAGCAGCCTAGCCGGGCTAAATGAAAAACTGTTTTTT	CASSLAGLNEKLFF
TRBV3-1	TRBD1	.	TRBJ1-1	TGTGCCAGCAGCCTAAGACAGGGCCTTTTCTTT	CASSLRQGLFF
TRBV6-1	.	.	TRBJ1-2	TGTGCCACAACGGGCAGGGCCGGTTACTATGGCTACACCTTC	CATTGRAGYYGYTF
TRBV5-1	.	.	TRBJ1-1	TGCGCCAGCGGCGGGTCCAGGGGCATGCGCACTGAAGCTTTCTTT	CASGGSRGMRTEAFF
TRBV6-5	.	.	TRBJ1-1	TGTGCCAGCAGTTACTCGATGATACCGCGCGCTGAAGCTTTCTTT	CASSYSMIPRAEAFF
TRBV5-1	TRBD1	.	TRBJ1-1	TGCGCCAGCAGCTTGGGACAGGGGGGTGGTGAAGCTTTCTTT	CASSLGQGGGEAFF
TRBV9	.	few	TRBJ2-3	TGTGCCAGCAGCGTAGCGGGACCAGCCCCATTCTACACAGATACGCAGTATTTT	CASSVAGPAPFYTDTQYF
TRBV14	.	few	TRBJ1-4	TGTGCCAGCAGCGGGGCCCGAAATGAAAAACTGTTTTTT	CASSGARNEKLFF
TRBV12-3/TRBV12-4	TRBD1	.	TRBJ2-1	TGTGCCAGCAAAGGACAGGGACTTTACAATGAGCAGTTCTTC	CASKGQGLYNEQFF